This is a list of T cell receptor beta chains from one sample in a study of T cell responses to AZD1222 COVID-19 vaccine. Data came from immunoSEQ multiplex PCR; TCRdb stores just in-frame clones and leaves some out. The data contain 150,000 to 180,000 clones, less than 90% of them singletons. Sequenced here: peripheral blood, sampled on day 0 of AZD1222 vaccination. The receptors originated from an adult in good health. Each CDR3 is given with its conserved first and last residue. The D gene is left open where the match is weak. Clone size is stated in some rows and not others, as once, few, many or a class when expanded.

CASSLVQGIAKFF | TGTGCCAGCAGCTTAGTACAGGGGATCGCCAAGTTCTTC | TRBV5-8 | TRBD1 | few | TRBJ2-1
CASSVSSGREQYF | TGTGCCAGCAGCGTGTCCAGTGGTCGCGAGCAGTACTTC | TRBV9 | NA | NA | TRBJ2-7
CASSRRTEEYGNTIYF | TGTGCCAGCAGCCGAAGGACAGAGGAATATGGAAACACCATATATTTT | TRBV21-1 | NA | NA | TRBJ1-3
CASWKGYSGNTIYF | TGTGCCAGCTGGAAGGGTTACTCTGGAAACACCATATATTTT | TRBV6-5 | NA | NA | TRBJ1-3
CASSGRRPATNEKLFF | TGTGCCAGCTCAGGGAGACGGCCGGCAACTAATGAAAAACTGTTTTTT | TRBV18 | NA | NA | TRBJ1-4
CASSRKGGSYEQYF | TGTGCCAGCAGTCGAAAGGGGGGCTCCTACGAGCAGTACTTC | TRBV6-5 | NA | NA | TRBJ2-7
CASSYHRDFEQFF | TGTGCCAGCAGTTATCACAGGGATTTTGAGCAGTTCTTC | TRBV6-6 | NA | once | TRBJ2-1
CASSLGELSSYEQYF | TGTGCCAGCAGCTTGGGGGAATTGAGCTCCTACGAGCAGTACTTC | TRBV5-4 | NA | NA | TRBJ2-7
CASNLRSGGAVDTQYF | TGTGCCAGCAACCTACGTAGCGGGGGGGCAGTAGATACGCAGTATTTT | TRBV7-2 | TRBD2 | NA | TRBJ2-3
CASSSHSAGGQETQYF | TGTGCCAGCAGTTCCCATTCGGCGGGGGGACAAGAGACCCAGTACTTC | TRBV28 | TRBD2 | once | TRBJ2-5
CAIRSMLAGGSDTQYF | TGTGCCATCAGAAGTATGCTAGCGGGGGGGTCAGATACGCAGTATTTT | TRBV10-3 | TRBD2 | NA | TRBJ2-3
CASSPGRYEQYF | TGTGCCAGCAGCCCAGGGCGTTACGAGCAGTACTTC | TRBV11-2 | NA | NA | TRBJ2-7
CASSSRLAGPTVRAKNIQYF | TGTGCCAGCAGTTCCAGACTAGCGGGGCCCACAGTTAGAGCCAAAAACATTCAGTACTTC | TRBV27 | TRBD2 | NA | TRBJ2-4
CASSEGKNSRNYNEQFF | TGCGCCAGCAGCGAGGGTAAGAATAGTCGAAACTACAATGAGCAGTTCTTC | TRBV5-1 | NA | NA | TRBJ2-1
CASSIRAGVQETQYF | TGTGCCAGCAGCATAAGAGCGGGGGTACAAGAGACCCAGTACTTC | TRBV7-2 | TRBD2 | NA | TRBJ2-5
CASSLGGGVTDTQYF | TGTGCCAGCAGCCTGGGGGGAGGGGTTACAGATACGCAGTATTTT | TRBV7-9 | TRBD2 | NA | TRBJ2-3
CASRGSATSSYEQYF | TGTGCCAGCAGAGGGTCAGCCACTAGCTCCTACGAGCAGTACTTC | TRBV3-1/TRBV3-2 | NA | NA | TRBJ2-7
CASSPGLFSSGANVLTF | TGTGCCAGCAGTCCTGGACTGTTCTCATCTGGGGCCAACGTCCTGACTTTC | TRBV6-6 | NA | NA | TRBJ2-6
CASGDRPLNYGYTF | TGTGCCAGCGGCGACAGACCGCTCAACTATGGCTACACCTTC | TRBV6-5 | NA | NA | TRBJ1-2
CASSYLQPPNTEAFF | TGTGCCAGCAGTTACTTACAGCCACCGAACACTGAAGCTTTCTTT | TRBV6-6 | NA | NA | TRBJ1-1
CASSIAGGETQYF | TGTGCCAGTAGTATAGCAGGCGGGGAGACCCAGTACTTC | TRBV19 | NA | NA | TRBJ2-5
CASSLTDRGRPLHF | TGTGCCAGCAGCTTGACGGACAGGGGGCGACCCCTCCACTTT | TRBV7-9 | TRBD1 | NA | TRBJ1-6
CASSQQGYTEAFF | TGTGCCAGCAGTCAACAGGGGTACACTGAAGCTTTCTTT | TRBV2 | TRBD1 | NA | TRBJ1-1
CASTTPRVSHAYEQYF | TGTGCCAGCACCACACCCCGCGTCTCCCACGCTTACGAGCAGTACTTC | TRBV4-2 | NA | NA | TRBJ2-7
CAISDIGADSNQPQHF | TGTGCCATCAGTGATATCGGGGCCGATAGCAATCAGCCCCAGCATTTT | TRBV10-3 | NA | once | TRBJ1-5
CASSPIAGQGYGYTF | TGTGCCAGCTCACCGATAGCTGGACAGGGGTATGGCTACACCTTC | TRBV18 | TRBD1 | NA | TRBJ1-2
CASSAQFGQGADYGYTF | TGTGCCAGCAGCGCCCAATTTGGACAGGGGGCGGACTATGGCTACACCTTC | TRBV9 | TRBD1 | NA | TRBJ1-2
CASSQGWGQPQHF | TGTGCCAGCAGCCAGGGGTGGGGGCAGCCCCAGCATTTT | TRBV28 | NA | NA | TRBJ1-5
CASSQRDSLGALHF | TGTGCCAGCAGTCAACGGGACAGCCTCGGCGCCCTCCACTTT | TRBV6-5 | TRBD1 | NA | TRBJ1-6
CASSVGAGGPSSYNEQFF | TGTGCCAGCAGCGTTGGAGCGGGGGGCCCGAGCTCCTACAATGAGCAGTTCTTC | TRBV9 | TRBD2 | NA | TRBJ2-1
CASSLRGAGGTDTQYF | TGTGCCAGCAGCTTACGGGGGGCCGGTGGCACAGATACGCAGTATTTT | TRBV7-9 | NA | NA | TRBJ2-3
CASSPPLGLNTEAFF | TGTGCCAGCTCACCACCTCTGGGGTTGAACACTGAAGCTTTCTTT | TRBV18 | NA | NA | TRBJ1-1
CASSDGEQYF | TGTGCCAGCAGTGACGGAGAGCAGTACTTC | TRBV25-1 | NA | NA | TRBJ2-7
CASSVQGANGYTF | TGTGCCAGCAGTGTGCAGGGGGCGAATGGCTACACCTTC | TRBV2 | TRBD1 | NA | TRBJ1-2
CASSIGTDPNTEAFF | TGTGCCAGCAGCATCGGGACAGACCCGAACACTGAAGCTTTCTTT | TRBV6-5 | TRBD1 | NA | TRBJ1-1
CASSFGGETGELFF | TGCGCCAGCAGCTTTGGCGGGGAAACCGGGGAGCTGTTTTTT | TRBV5-1 | NA | NA | TRBJ2-2
CASSDLFGYTF | TGTGCCAGCAGTGATCTTTTTGGCTACACCTTC | TRBV6-1 | NA | NA | TRBJ1-2
CASSLPGNNYGYTF | TGTGCCAGCAGCTTGCCGGGTAATAACTATGGCTACACCTTC | TRBV5-4 | NA | NA | TRBJ1-2
CASKGRQDTQYF | TGTGCCAGCAAAGGGAGGCAAGATACGCAGTATTTT | TRBV5-6 | NA | few | TRBJ2-3
CAISENYREKLFF | TGTGCCATCAGTGAAAACTACCGAGAAAAACTGTTTTTT | TRBV10-3 | NA | NA | TRBJ1-4
CASSDSGLANYGYTF | TGTGCCAGCAGTGATTCGGGGTTGGCTAACTATGGCTACACCTTC | TRBV2 | NA | NA | TRBJ1-2
CASRLAEGLDEQFF | TGTGCCAGCCGCCTAGCGGAGGGGTTGGATGAGCAGTTCTTC | TRBV3-1/TRBV3-2 | TRBD2 | NA | TRBJ2-1
CASSPGLGSGTDTQYF | TGCGCCAGCAGCCCCGGTTTAGGTAGCGGCACAGATACGCAGTATTTT | TRBV5-1 | NA | NA | TRBJ2-3
CASSFAASGNTGELFF | TGTGCCAGCAGCTTCGCGGCTAGCGGGAACACCGGGGAGCTGTTTTTT | TRBV11-3 | TRBD2 | NA | TRBJ2-2
CASSPPGGRSYEQYF | TGTGCCAGCAGCCCCCCCGGGGGTCGCTCCTACGAGCAGTACTTC | TRBV5-4 | NA | NA | TRBJ2-7
CASSYEPLGNEKLFF | TGTGCCAGCAGTTACGAACCTCTAGGCAATGAAAAACTGTTTTTT | TRBV6-5 | NA | NA | TRBJ1-4
CASSSDINEQFF | TGTGCCAGCAGCTCCGATATCAATGAGCAGTTCTTC | TRBV6-5 | NA | NA | TRBJ2-1
CASSQVPDTEAFF | TGTGCCAGCAGCCAAGTCCCGGACACTGAAGCTTTCTTT | TRBV3-1/TRBV3-2 | NA | few | TRBJ1-1